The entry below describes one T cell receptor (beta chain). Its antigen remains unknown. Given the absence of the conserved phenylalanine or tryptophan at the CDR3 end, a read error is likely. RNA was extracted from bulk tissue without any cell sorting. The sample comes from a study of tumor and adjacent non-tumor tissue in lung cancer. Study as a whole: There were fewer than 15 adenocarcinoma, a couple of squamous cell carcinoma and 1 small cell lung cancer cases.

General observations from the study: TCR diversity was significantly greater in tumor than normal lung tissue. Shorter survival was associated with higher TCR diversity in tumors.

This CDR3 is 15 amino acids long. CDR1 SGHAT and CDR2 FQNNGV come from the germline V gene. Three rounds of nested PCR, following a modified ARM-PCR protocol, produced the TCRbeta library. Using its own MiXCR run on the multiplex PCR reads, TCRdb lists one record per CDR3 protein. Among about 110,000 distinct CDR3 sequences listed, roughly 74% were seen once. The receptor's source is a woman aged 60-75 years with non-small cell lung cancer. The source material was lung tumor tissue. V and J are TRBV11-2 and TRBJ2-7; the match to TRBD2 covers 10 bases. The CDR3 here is CASSYGTSESYEQYI. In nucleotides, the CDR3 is TGTGCCAGCAGCTACGGGACTAGCGAGAGCTACGAACAGTACATC.